The 2 T cell receptor beta chains below come from one sample, sequenced in a study of shared clonotypes between healthy human individuals. It was CD45RO-negative cells, positively selected for CCR7, that made up naive CD8 cells, with terminally differentiated effector memory CD45RA+ cells excluded. Produced via immunoSEQ multiplex PCR; TCRdb's table is partial and in-frame only. The sample contains about 2.2 million clones, 90% to 95% of which appear only once. The material sequenced was naive CD8+ T cells from PBMCs. Receptors originate from a man between 18 and 35 years old in good health. Some clones in this sample may be carry-over from other donors' samples.

The V call is TRBV7-9, the J call TRBJ1-4; possibly TRBD1 for D (5 bases). Trimming removed 2 bases at V and 6 bases at J, with 16 bases between. In germline, CDR1 is SEHNR, CDR2 FQNEAQ (reference sequence). The CDR3 consists of 16 residues. The DNA for the CDR3 is TGTGCCAGCAGCTTAACCCGCGGGGGAGGCGATGAAAAACTGTTTTTT. It translates to CASSLTRGGGDEKLFF.

As DNA, the CDR3 is TGTGCCAGCAGCCACAGGAGCCTCAACTATGGCTACACCTTC. The encoded protein is CASSHRSLNYGYTF. The chain recombines TRBV27 with TRBJ1-2, with TRBD1 as a possible D gene (5 bases). The CDR3 contains 14 residues. The ends were cut back, 6 bases at V and 2 bases at J, with 13 bases in the middle. Germline CDR1 MNHEY, CDR2 SMNVEV (reference sequence).